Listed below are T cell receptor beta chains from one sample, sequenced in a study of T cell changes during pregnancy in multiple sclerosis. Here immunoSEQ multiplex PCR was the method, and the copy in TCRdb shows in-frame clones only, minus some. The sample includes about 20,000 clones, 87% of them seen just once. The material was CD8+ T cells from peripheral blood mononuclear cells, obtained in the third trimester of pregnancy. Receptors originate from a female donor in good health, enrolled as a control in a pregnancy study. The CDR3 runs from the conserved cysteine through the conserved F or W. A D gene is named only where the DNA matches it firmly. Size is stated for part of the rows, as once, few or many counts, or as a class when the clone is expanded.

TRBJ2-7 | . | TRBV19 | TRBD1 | CASSPGQGPYEQYF | TGTGCCAGTAGTCCGGGACAGGGGCCCTACGAGCAGTACTTC
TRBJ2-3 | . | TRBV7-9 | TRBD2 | CASSVTSGGAETQYF | TGTGCCAGCAGCGTGACTAGCGGGGGGGCGGAGACGCAGTATTTT
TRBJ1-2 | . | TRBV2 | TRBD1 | CANRDRDKKKGGYTF | TGTGCCAACCGGGACAGGGATAAAAAAAAAGGTGGCTACACCTTC
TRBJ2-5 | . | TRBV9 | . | CASSVDWGEETQYF | TGTGCCAGCAGCGTAGATTGGGGAGAAGAGACCCAGTACTTC
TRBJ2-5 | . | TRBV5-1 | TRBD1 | CASSTYRGHLQETQYF | TGCGCCAGCAGCACCTACAGGGGGCACCTTCAAGAGACCCAGTACTTC
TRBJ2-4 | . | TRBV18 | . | CASSPLSLVDIQYF | TGTGCCAGCTCACCACTTAGCCTAGTGGACATTCAGTACTTC
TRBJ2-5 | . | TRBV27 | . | CASSPQAGGWTQYF | TGTGCCAGCAGTCCACAGGCCGGAGGGTGGACCCAGTACTTC
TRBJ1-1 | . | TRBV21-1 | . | CASSKRAGYMNTEAFF | TGTGCCAGCAGCAAACGGGCAGGGTACATGAACACTGAAGCTTTCTTT
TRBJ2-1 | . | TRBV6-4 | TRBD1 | CASSDGADRGNEQFF | TGTGCCAGCAGTGACGGTGCGGACAGGGGCAATGAGCAGTTCTTC
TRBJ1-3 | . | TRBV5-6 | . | CASSPDSGNTIYF | TGTGCCAGCAGCCCCGACAGTGGAAACACCATATATTTT
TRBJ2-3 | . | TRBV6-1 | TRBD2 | CASGLAGGLTDTQYF | TGTGCCAGCGGACTAGCGGGGGGGCTCACAGATACGCAGTATTTT
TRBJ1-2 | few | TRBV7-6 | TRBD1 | CASSRGTGNDYGYTF | TGTGCCAGCAGCCGCGGGACAGGGAATGATTATGGCTACACCTTC
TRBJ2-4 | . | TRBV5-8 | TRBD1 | CASTPGQGENIQYF | TGTGCCAGCACCCCGGGACAGGGGGAAAACATTCAGTACTTC
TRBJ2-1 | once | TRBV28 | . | CASSFSLGTPSYNEQFF | TGTGCCAGCAGTTTCTCCCTGGGGACACCCTCCTACAATGAGCAGTTCTTC
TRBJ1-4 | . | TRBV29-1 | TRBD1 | CSAGTGVGEKLFF | TGCAGCGCCGGGACAGGGGTTGGTGAAAAACTGTTTTTT
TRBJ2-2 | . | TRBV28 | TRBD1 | CASSSGTGDTGELFF | TGTGCCAGCAGTTCGGGGACAGGGGACACCGGGGAGCTGTTTTTT
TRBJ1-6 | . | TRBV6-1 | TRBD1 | CASSARQGEWSPLHF | TGTGCCAGCAGTGCCCGACAGGGGGAATGGTCACCCCTCCACTTT
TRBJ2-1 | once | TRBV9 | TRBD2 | CASSPSGGAVNEQFF | TGTGCCAGCAGCCCTAGCGGGGGGGCCGTCAATGAGCAGTTCTTC
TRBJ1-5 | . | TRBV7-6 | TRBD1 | CASSLLQGGNQPQHF | TGTGCCAGCAGCTTACTACAGGGGGGGAATCAGCCCCAGCATTTT
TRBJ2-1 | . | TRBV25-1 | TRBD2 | CASSGEGGGEQFF | TGTGCCAGCTCGGGGGAGGGAGGAGGTGAGCAGTTCTTC
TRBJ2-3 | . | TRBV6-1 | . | CASSEPPGTDTQYF | TGTGCCAGCAGTGAACCCCCTGGCACAGATACGCAGTATTTT
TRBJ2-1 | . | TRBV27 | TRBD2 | CASSPIWRGTEQFF | TGTGCCAGCAGTCCGATTTGGCGGGGGACTGAGCAGTTCTTC
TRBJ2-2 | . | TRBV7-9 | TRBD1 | CASSNVGTGVGELFF | TGTGCCAGCAGCAACGTTGGGACAGGGGTCGGGGAGCTGTTTTTT
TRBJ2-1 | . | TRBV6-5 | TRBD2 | CASSLLAGGPDEQFF | TGTGCCAGCAGCCTACTAGCGGGGGGGCCGGATGAGCAGTTCTTC
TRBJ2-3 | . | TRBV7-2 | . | CASSPLWRTDTQYF | TGTGCCAGCAGCCCGTTGTGGCGCACAGATACGCAGTATTTT
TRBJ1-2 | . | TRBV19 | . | CASSMARNYGYTF | TGTGCCAGTAGTATGGCCAGGAACTATGGCTACACCTTC
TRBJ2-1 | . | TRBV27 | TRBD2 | CASSLWIPGLAGHSSYNEQFF | TGTGCCAGCAGTTTATGGATTCCGGGACTAGCGGGGCACAGCTCCTACAATGAGCAGTTCTTC
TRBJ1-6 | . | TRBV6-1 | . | CASILQGTYNSPLHF | TGTGCCAGCATTTTACAGGGTACCTATAATTCACCCCTCCACTTT
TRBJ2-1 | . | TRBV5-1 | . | CASSLGDSLHNEQFF | TGCGCCAGCAGCTTGGGTGACAGTTTACACAATGAGCAGTTCTTC
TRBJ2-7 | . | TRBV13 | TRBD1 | CASSLWDRLYEQYF | TGTGCCAGCAGCTTATGGGACAGGTTGTACGAGCAGTACTTC
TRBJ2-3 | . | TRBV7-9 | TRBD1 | CASSFPDRGAADTQYF | TGTGCCAGCAGTTTCCCGGACAGGGGTGCTGCAGATACGCAGTATTTT
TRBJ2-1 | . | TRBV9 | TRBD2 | CASSVSGAGNEQFF | TGTGCCAGCAGCGTTAGCGGGGCTGGCAATGAGCAGTTCTTC
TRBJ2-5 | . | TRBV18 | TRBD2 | CASSPGASGETQYF | TGTGCCAGCTCCCCCGGGGCTAGCGGAGAGACCCAGTACTTC
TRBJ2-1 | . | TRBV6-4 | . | CASSPTTGRYNEQFF | TGTGCCAGCAGTCCGACGACAGGCAGGTACAATGAGCAGTTCTTC
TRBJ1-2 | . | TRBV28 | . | CASSSRQIYGYTF | TGTGCCAGCAGCTCGCGACAGATCTATGGCTACACCTTC
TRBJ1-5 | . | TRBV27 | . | CASSLGGTGNQPQHF | TGTGCCAGCAGTTTGGGAGGGACCGGCAATCAGCCCCAGCATTTT
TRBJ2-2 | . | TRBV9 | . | CASSVFDSNTGELFF | TGTGCCAGCAGCGTATTCGACAGCAACACCGGGGAGCTGTTTTTT
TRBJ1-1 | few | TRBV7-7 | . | CASSSPTGLNTEAFF | TGTGCTAGCAGCTCCCCAACAGGGTTGAACACTGAAGCTTTCTTT
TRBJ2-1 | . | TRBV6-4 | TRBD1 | CASGTGGYNEQFF | TGTGCCAGTGGGACAGGGGGCTACAATGAGCAGTTCTTC
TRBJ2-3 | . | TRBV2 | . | CASGLLAEVNTDTQYF | TGTGCCAGCGGACTCCTGGCAGAGGTGAACACAGATACGCAGTATTTT
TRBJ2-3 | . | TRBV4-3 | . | CASSRTLAPSTDTQYF | TGCGCCAGCAGCCGTACACTAGCCCCTAGCACAGATACGCAGTATTTT
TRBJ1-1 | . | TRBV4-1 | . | CASSQQGSKEAFF | TGCGCCAGCAGCCAGCAGGGAAGTAAAGAAGCTTTCTTT
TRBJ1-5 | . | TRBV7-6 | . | CASSNGGVSAPQHF | TGTGCCAGCAGCAACGGAGGGGTTAGTGCGCCCCAGCATTTT
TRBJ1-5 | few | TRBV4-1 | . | CASSQVSGDRQPQHF | TGCGCCAGCAGCCAAGTCTCAGGGGATCGTCAGCCCCAGCATTTT
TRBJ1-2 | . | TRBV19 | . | CASSPGGGFYGYTF | TGTGCCAGTAGTCCCGGAGGAGGGTTCTATGGCTACACCTTC
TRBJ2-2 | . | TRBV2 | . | CALAGGKGGELFF | TGTGCCCTAGCAGGTGGAAAGGGCGGGGAGCTGTTTTTT
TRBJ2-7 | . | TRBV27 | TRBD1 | CASSSKGQQMSYEQYF | TGTGCCAGCAGTTCTAAGGGACAGCAAATGTCCTACGAGCAGTACTTC
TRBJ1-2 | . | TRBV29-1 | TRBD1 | CSAAGTGNFGYGYTF | TGCAGCGCGGCGGGGACAGGGAATTTCGGCTATGGCTACACCTTC